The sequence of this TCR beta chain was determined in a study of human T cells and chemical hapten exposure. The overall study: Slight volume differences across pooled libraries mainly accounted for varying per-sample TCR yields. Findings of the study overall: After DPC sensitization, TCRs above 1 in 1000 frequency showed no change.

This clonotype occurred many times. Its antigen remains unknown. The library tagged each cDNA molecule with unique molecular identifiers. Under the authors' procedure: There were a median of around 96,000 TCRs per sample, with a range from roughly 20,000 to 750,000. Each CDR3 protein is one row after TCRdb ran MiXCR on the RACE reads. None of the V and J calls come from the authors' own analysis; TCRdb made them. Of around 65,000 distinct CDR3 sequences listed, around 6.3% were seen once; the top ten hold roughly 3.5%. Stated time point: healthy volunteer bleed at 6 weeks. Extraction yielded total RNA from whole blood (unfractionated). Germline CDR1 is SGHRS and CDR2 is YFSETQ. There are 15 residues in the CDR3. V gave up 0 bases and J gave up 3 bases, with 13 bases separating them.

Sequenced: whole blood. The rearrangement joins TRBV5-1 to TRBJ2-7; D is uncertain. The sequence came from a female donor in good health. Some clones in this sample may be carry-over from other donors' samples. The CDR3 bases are TGCGCCAGCAGCTTGGCGGGTGGCTATCTCTACGAGCAGTACTTC. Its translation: CASSLAGGYLYEQYF.